One and the same sample provided the 17 T cell receptor beta chains below, sequenced in a study of T cell clusters in autoimmune cytopenias. Each sample's input was roughly 230 ng genomic DNA, some 38,000 genome equivalents. Multiplex touch-down PCR amplified TRB using TRB-A and TRB-B pools in one tube. TCRdb re-analyzed the multiplex PCR reads; it lists each CDR3 protein once, without DNA. The sample includes about 2,500 distinct CDR3 sequences. Sequencing was done on a sample of peripheral blood. These receptors were collected from a human donor with an autoimmune cytopenia or autoimmune hepatitis (not recorded which).

V gene TRBV6-5 combines with J gene TRBJ2-7. This CDR3 is built from 15 residues. The germline CDR1 and CDR2 sequences are MNHEY and SVGAGI. The CDR3 sequence: CASSSTHGGSYEQYF.

This CDR3 is CASKRGLLNEKLFF. The chain uses TRBV19 and TRBJ1-4. Germline V CDR1 and CDR2: LNHDA, SQIVND (reference sequence). This CDR3 has 14 amino acids.

The V and J genes are TRBV12-3 or TRBV12-4 and TRBJ2-1; no DNA is available, so the TRBD2 call from TCRdb remains unchecked. This CDR3 region has 15 residues. The CDR3 spells CASSLSGARYNEQFF.

Measured by frequency, this clonotype is medium-sized. The chain employs TRBV7-6 and TRBJ1-1; there is no DNA to check the TCRdb D call of TRBD1. CDR1 and CDR2 from the germline V gene are SGHVS and FNYEAQ. This CDR3 is built from 15 residues. The CDR3 loop is CASSSGGRAGTEAFF.

This clonotype is labeled medium-sized based on frequency. The chain combines TRBV6-2 or TRBV6-3 with TRBJ2-2; the TCRdb call, TRBD1, lacks DNA for checking. This CDR3 comprises 16 residues. Germline CDR1 MNHEY, CDR2 SVGEGT. CDR3 protein: CASSSGTVAIPGELFF.

This clonotype is identified as medium-sized (0.01 to 0.1%) from frequency. The rearrangement links TRBV19 to TRBJ1-4; TCRdb proposes TRBD1, but this gene call is untestable without DNA. The CDR3 is 16 amino acids. Germline CDR1 is LNHDA and CDR2 is SQIVND (reference sequence). The CDR3 loop is CASSIDHGTGDEKLFF.

This clonotype is called medium-sized (0.01 to 0.1%) based on its frequency. This rearrangement joins TRBV15 to TRBJ2-2. Germline V gene lookup returns CDR1 LNHNV and CDR2 YYDKDF (reference sequence). This CDR3 is 12 amino acids long. The CDR3 sequence: CATSRDRGAQVF.

According to its frequency, this clonotype is large. This chain links TRBV29-1 with TRBJ2-3. Looked up from germline, CDR1 is SQVTM and CDR2 is ANQGSEA. The length of the CDR3 is 12 residues. The CDR3 loop is CSTQDSTDTQYF.

Judged by frequency, this clonotype is medium-sized. The gene calls are TRBV30 and TRBJ2-1; TCRdb's D call, TRBD2, is unchecked because there is no DNA. CDR1 is GTSNPN, CDR2 SVGIG, per germline (reference sequence). The CDR3 loop spans 15 amino acids. CDR3 sequence: CAWSILAGGSNEQFF.

V is TRBV12-3 or TRBV12-4 and J is TRBJ1-1. The CDR3 covers 14 residues. CDR3 sequence: CASSPSTVRTEAFF.

Measured by frequency, this clonotype is medium-sized (0.01 to 0.1%). The chain recombines TRBV29-1 with TRBJ1-3; TCRdb's assignment of TRBD1 cannot be checked, as there is no DNA. CDR3 length: 13 residues. Germline V gives CDR1 SQVTM, CDR2 ANQGSEA. CDR3 residues: CSVRRDVGNTIYF.

This rearrangement joins TRBV7-2 to TRBJ2-5; as DNA is missing, the TRBD1 call by TCRdb cannot be tested. There are 16 residues in the CDR3. CDR1 and CDR2 (germline): SGHTA, FQGNSA. CDR3 protein: CASSSGQGGAQETQYF.

This clonotype ranks as medium-sized in terms of frequency. The J gene is TRBJ2-2, the V gene TRBV19; the D call from TCRdb, TRBD1, cannot be confirmed without DNA. The CDR3 runs to 14 residues. Germline CDR1 reads LNHDA; CDR2 reads SQIVND (reference sequence). The CDR3 reads CASSMGGITGELFF. The variable domain in full, with the rest retrieved from reference TRBV19 and TRBJ2-2, is DGGITQSPKYLFRKEGQNVTLSCEQNLNHDAMYWYRQDPGQGLRLIYYSQIVNDFQKGDIAEGYSVSREKKESFPLTVTSAQKNPTAFYLCASSMGGITGELFFGEGSRLTVL.

V gene TRBV19 combines with J gene TRBJ1-2; TCRdb picks TRBD1, but there is no DNA to check that call. Germline loops: CDR1 LNHDA, CDR2 SQIVND (reference sequence). CDR3 size: 14 residues. The CDR3 sequence: CATGGTGGNYGYTF.

In terms of frequency, this clonotype is medium-sized (0.01 to 0.1%). The V call is TRBV11-1, the J call TRBJ2-7; TCRdb indicates TRBD2, and absent DNA this call remains unverified. CDR1 and CDR2 from the germline V gene are SGHAT and FQDESV (reference sequence). This CDR3 has 14 residues. CDR3 sequence: CASSLLDLGGEQYF.

This clonotype counts as medium-sized (0.01 to 0.1%) by frequency. The chain recombines TRBV29-1 with TRBJ2-1; TCRdb outputs TRBD2, but without DNA this stays unchecked. Germline CDR1 is SQVTM and CDR2 is ANQGSEA. The CDR3 extends over 17 amino acids. This chain's CDR3 is CSVVTSGGLSSYNEQFF.

The J gene is TRBJ1-4, the V gene TRBV27; the D call from TCRdb, TRBD1, cannot be confirmed without DNA. The germline V gene has CDR1 MNHEY and CDR2 SMNVEV (reference sequence). The CDR3 sequence is 16 residues long. Here the CDR3 reads CASSSSGTGGAGKLFF.